The rows below give T cell receptor beta chains drawn from one sample of a study of cytomegalovirus exposure and HLA in healthy donors. Profiled with immunoSEQ multiplex PCR; TCRdb holds only in-frame clones, not every one. The profile shows around 190,000 clones, roughly 85% of them singletons. The source material was PBMCs. Every receptor here comes from a man aged 18 to 29 in good health and CMV-seropositive. Each CDR3 is given with its conserved first and last residue. D genes are given only for firm matches. Expanded clones get a size class; other rows say once, few or many, or leave the size out.

V	size	D	J	CDR3	DNA
TRBV27	-	TRBD1	TRBJ2-1	CASSLPPVQGAYNEQFF	TGTGCCAGCAGTTTACCCCCCGTTCAGGGGGCCTACAATGAGCAGTTCTTC
TRBV28	-	TRBD1	TRBJ1-2	CASSLGGQGSQGGYTF	TGTGCCAGCAGTTTAGGGGGACAGGGGTCCCAGGGTGGCTACACCTTC
TRBV5-4	-	-	TRBJ2-5	CASSLGRGSETQYF	TGTGCCAGCAGCTTGGGACGAGGTTCGGAGACCCAGTACTTC
TRBV4-2	-	TRBD2	TRBJ2-3	CASSQDPPSGSTDTQYF	TGTGCCAGCAGCCAAGATCCCCCTAGCGGGAGCACAGATACGCAGTATTTT
TRBV28	-	-	TRBJ2-5	CASSSPGQETQYF	TGTGCCAGCAGCTCGCCCGGGCAAGAGACCCAGTACTTC
TRBV28	-	-	TRBJ1-1	CASSSKGRAFF	TGTGCCAGCAGTTCAAAGGGGCGGGCTTTCTTT
TRBV10-3	-	TRBD1	TRBJ2-7	CAISPGTGVSYEQYF	TGTGCCATCAGTCCCGGGACAGGGGTCTCCTACGAGCAGTACTTC
TRBV9	-	TRBD2	TRBJ2-5	CASSVEGRELETQYF	TGTGCCAGCAGCGTAGAGGGGAGGGAGTTGGAGACCCAGTACTTC
TRBV11-3	-	-	TRBJ1-1	CASSLAGDTEAFF	TGTGCCAGCAGCTTAGCGGGGGACACTGAAGCTTTCTTT
TRBV6-1	-	-	TRBJ1-4	CASSAQVTNEKLFF	TGTGCCAGCAGTGCGCAGGTAACGAATGAAAAACTGTTTTTT
TRBV9	-	-	TRBJ2-7	CAGDVGRPLYEQYF	TGTGCCGGAGATGTGGGGAGGCCACTCTACGAGCAGTACTTC
TRBV6-1	once	TRBD1	TRBJ2-2	CASRGQGGTSGELFF	TGTGCCAGCAGGGGACAGGGGGGGACCTCCGGGGAGCTGTTTTTT
TRBV4-1	-	-	TRBJ1-5	CASSHILTSGDSNQPQHF	TGCGCCAGCAGCCACATTCTCACTTCAGGGGATAGCAATCAGCCCCAGCATTTT
TRBV7-8	once	TRBD1	TRBJ2-7	CASSGTGGYEQYF	TGTGCCAGCAGCGGAACAGGGGGCTACGAGCAGTACTTC
TRBV9	-	-	TRBJ2-3	CASSVLALEDTQYF	TGTGCCAGCAGCGTCCTTGCACTCGAAGATACGCAGTATTTT
TRBV30	-	TRBD1	TRBJ1-3	CAWSDRGSGNTIYF	TGTGCCTGGAGCGACAGGGGCTCTGGAAACACCATATATTTT
TRBV5-4	once	TRBD1	TRBJ2-7	CASSPQTGGDTYEQYF	TGTGCCAGCAGCCCACAGACAGGGGGTGACACCTACGAGCAGTACTTC
TRBV6-6	-	TRBD2	TRBJ2-5	CASSPLAGGPQETQYF	TGTGCCAGCAGCCCCCTCGCGGGGGGACCCCAAGAGACCCAGTACTTC
TRBV5-1	-	-	TRBJ2-2	CASSLARGPPTGELFF	TGCGCCAGCAGCTTGGCGCGGGGGCCCCCCACCGGGGAGCTGTTTTTT
TRBV7-3	once	TRBD1	TRBJ2-3	CASSLGQSADTQYF	TGTGCCAGCAGCTTGGGACAGTCTGCAGATACGCAGTATTTT
TRBV5-1	-	-	TRBJ2-5	CASSLVADQETQYF	TGCGCCAGCAGCTTGGTGGCAGATCAAGAGACCCAGTACTTC
TRBV27	-	-	TRBJ2-1	CASSFTSSNEQFF	TGTGCCAGCAGTTTCACTAGCTCCAATGAGCAGTTCTTC
TRBV7-2	-	TRBD1	TRBJ2-2	CASSLAGTGGAGTGELFF	TGTGCCAGCAGCTTAGCCGGGACAGGGGGCGCGGGCACCGGGGAGCTGTTTTTT
TRBV27	-	-	TRBJ1-1	CASSSIGVTEAFF	TGTGCCAGCAGTTCGATAGGGGTAACTGAAGCTTTCTTT
TRBV6-4	-	TRBD1	TRBJ1-1	CATNNRGTEAFF	TGTGCCACCAATAACAGGGGGACTGAAGCTTTCTTT
TRBV28	-	TRBD2	TRBJ2-3	CASTPSGRAGDTQYF	TGTGCCAGCACCCCTAGCGGGAGGGCCGGTGATACGCAGTATTTT
TRBV5-4	-	-	TRBJ2-2	CASSFWRDGELFF	TGTGCCAGCAGCTTTTGGAGGGACGGGGAGCTGTTTTTT
TRBV6-6	-	-	TRBJ2-5	CASNQLMAGETQYF	TGTGCCAGCAACCAATTAATGGCGGGAGAGACCCAGTACTTC
TRBV15	-	-	TRBJ1-5	CATSRDLAGRADQPQHF	TGTGCCACCAGCAGAGATCTAGCAGGGAGGGCAGATCAGCCCCAGCATTTT
TRBV7-9	-	TRBD1	TRBJ1-1	CASSFQGANTEAFF	TGTGCCAGCAGCTTTCAGGGGGCGAACACTGAAGCTTTCTTT
TRBV19	-	-	TRBJ2-5	CASSISVSETQYF	TGTGCCAGTAGTATATCGGTTTCAGAGACCCAGTACTTC
TRBV28	-	-	TRBJ1-2	CASIDADYGYTF	TGTGCCAGCATTGACGCGGACTATGGCTACACCTTC
TRBV19	-	TRBD1	TRBJ1-6	CASSMDRAFNSPLHF	TGTGCCAGTAGTATGGACAGGGCCTTTAATTCACCCCTCCACTTT
TRBV4-1	-	TRBD1	TRBJ2-7	CASSPGGPYEQYF	TGCGCCAGCAGCCCAGGGGGCCCCTACGAGCAGTACTTC
TRBV11-3	-	-	TRBJ1-2	CASSLGPEGIYGYTF	TGTGCCAGCAGCTTAGGGCCGGAGGGAATTTACGGCTACACCTTC
TRBV7-9	-	-	TRBJ1-1	CASLGAAGWDTEAFF	TGTGCCAGCCTGGGGGCAGCCGGCTGGGACACTGAAGCTTTCTTT
TRBV29-1	-	-	TRBJ2-1	CSVDGRDYYNEQFF	TGCAGCGTTGACGGGCGGGATTACTACAATGAGCAGTTCTTC
TRBV7-2	-	-	TRBJ2-3	CASSRLVDTQYF	TGTGCCAGCAGCCGACTAGTAGATACGCAGTATTTT
TRBV6-1	-	TRBD1	TRBJ1-1	CASSGQTGVVTEAFF	TGTGCCAGCAGTGGGCAGACAGGGGTTGTCACTGAAGCTTTCTTT
TRBV25-1	-	-	TRBJ2-5	CASSEGGGHQETQYF	TGTGCCAGCAGTGAGGGGGGGGGACATCAAGAGACCCAGTACTTC
TRBV5-1	once	TRBD2	TRBJ2-1	CASSLVGGRENEQFF	TGCGCCAGCAGCTTGGTCGGAGGGAGGGAAAATGAGCAGTTCTTC
TRBV19	-	TRBD1	TRBJ1-4	CASRWDRGDEKLFF	TGTGCCAGTAGATGGGACAGGGGCGATGAAAAACTGTTTTTT